This record covers a single T cell receptor (beta chain). Its antigen is currently unknown. Regions amplified from RNA transcripts were the TCR beta CDR3 regions. A first-round RT-PCR of the TCR CDR3 used the HTBI primer set. TCRdb passed the multiplex PCR reads through MiXCR, listing each CDR3 protein once. The sample yields 700,000 or so distinct CDR3 sequences, 16% seen once. The data stem from a study of T cells in Graves' hyperthyroidism and ophthalmopathy. Study information: Blood was drawn when the patient was first diagnosed and still untreated.

Lactation, pregnancy, other autoimmune disease or uncontrolled infection led to exclusion of patients. General study points: The model predicted ophthalmopathy a median roughly six months before onset. Most expanded thyroid clonotypes above 0.001 recurred in blood.

The ends were cut back, 0 bases at V and 5 bases at J, with 13 bases in the middle. Looked up from germline, CDR1 is DFQATT and CDR2 is SNEGSKA (reference sequence). This CDR3 is 15 amino acids long. This chain joins TRBV20-1 and TRBJ2-2; D might be TRBD1 or TRBD2, each matching 5 bases. This receptor was taken from a man between 18 and 35 years old with Graves' hyperthyroidism. The sample was blood. The CDR3 region has the DNA TGCAGTGCTAGAGATCGGGGACCTCCTACCGGGGAGCTGTTTTTT. Its protein product is CSARDRGPPTGELFF.